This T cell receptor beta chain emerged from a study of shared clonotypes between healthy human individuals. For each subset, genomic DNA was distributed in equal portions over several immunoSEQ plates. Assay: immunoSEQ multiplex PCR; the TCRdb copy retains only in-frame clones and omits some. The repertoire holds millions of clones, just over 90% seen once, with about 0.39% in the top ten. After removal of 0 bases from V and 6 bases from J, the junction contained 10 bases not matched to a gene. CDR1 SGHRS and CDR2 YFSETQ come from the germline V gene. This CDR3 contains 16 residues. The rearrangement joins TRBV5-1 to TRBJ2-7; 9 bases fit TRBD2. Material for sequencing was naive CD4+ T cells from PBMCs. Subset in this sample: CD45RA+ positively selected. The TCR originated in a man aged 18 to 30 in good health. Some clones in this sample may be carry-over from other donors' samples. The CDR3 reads CASSLGVAGALSEQYF. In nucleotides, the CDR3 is TGCGCCAGCAGCTTGGGGGTAGCGGGAGCACTCTCCGAGCAGTACTTC.